The 3 T cell receptor beta chains below all came from one sample that was sequenced in a study of T cells in Graves' hyperthyroidism and ophthalmopathy. TCR beta CDR3 regions were amplified from RNA transcripts. First-round RT-PCR targeting the TCR CDR3 was performed with the HTBI primer set. TCRdb reanalysed the multiplex PCR reads using MiXCR and keeps one entry per CDR3 protein. The table includes about 500,000 distinct CDR3 sequences, 15% to 20% detected once. Sequencing used blood. The receptors derive from a woman in her twenties or thirties with Graves' ophthalmopathy.

This clonotype was seen a handful of times. CDR3 sequence reads: CASSLAVGLAGGPYEQYF. The CDR3 coding sequence is TGTGCCAGCAGCTTAGCGGTAGGGCTAGCGGGAGGGCCTTACGAGCAGTACTTC. The chain links TRBV7-9 to TRBJ2-7; 12 nucleotides align to TRBD2. The CDR3 consists of 18 residues. From germline, CDR1 is SEHNR and CDR2 FQNEAQ (reference sequence). Trimming took 0 bases from V and 4 from J; bases not matched to a gene: 10.

V usage is TRBV7-6 and J usage is TRBJ1-5; D is possibly TRBD1 (5 bases). V lost 5 bases to trimming and J lost 9 bases, with 17 bases between them. The CDR3 sequence is 14 residues long. CDR1 SGHVS and CDR2 FNYEAQ come from the germline V gene. As DNA, the CDR3 is TGTGCCAGCAGCCCAACCCCGACAGCTCCGCCCCAGCATTTT. Protein product: CASSPTPTAPPQHF.

V gene TRBV28 combines with J gene TRBJ2-6; 10 bases are shared with TRBD2. The CDR3 totals 19 residues. Germline-derived CDR1 and CDR2 are MDHEN and SYDVKM. V lost 8 bases, J lost 0 bases, and 13 bases stayed unmatched. DNA of the CDR3: TGTGCCAGCCTATCGGCTAAGCGGGGGGGATTCTCTGGGGCCAACGTCCTGACTTTC. It codes for CASLSAKRGGFSGANVLTF.